Below are 2 T cell receptor beta chains sequenced from a single sample in a study of cytomegalovirus exposure and HLA in healthy donors. PCR was performed using 60 Vbeta and 13 Jbeta primers. TCRdb's table, derived via immunoSEQ multiplex PCR, lists solely in-frame clones and lacks some. In the table there are 150,000 to 200,000 clones, about 85% of which are singletons. Material for sequencing was PBMCs. The receptors were sampled from a man aged 25-40 years in good health and CMV-seropositive.

This chain connects TRBV5-1 to TRBJ2-7; TRBD2 aligns across 11 bases. The CDR3 is made up of 16 amino acids. Germline V lookup: CDR1 SGHRS, CDR2 YFSETQ. J lost 4 bases, V lost 1 base, and 7 bases had no gene match. Written as DNA, the CDR3 is TGCGCCAGCAGCTTGAGCCGACTAGCGGGAAAGTACGAGCAGTACTTC. Residues: CASSLSRLAGKYEQYF. Full variable domain (outside the CDR3, taken from reference TRBV5-1 and TRBJ2-7): KAGVTQTPRYLIKTRGQQVTLSCSPISGHRSVSWYQQTPGQGLQFLFEYFSETQRNKGNFPGRFSGRQFSNSRSEMNVSTLELGDSALYLCASSLSRLAGKYEQYFGPGTRLTVT.

The chain joins TRBV6-6 to TRBJ2-7, with D tentatively TRBD1 (7 bases). V was pared by 4 bases and J by 3 bases, with 16 bases between. The CDR3 has 15 residues. Germline lookup yields CDR1 MNHNY and CDR2 SVGAGI (reference sequence). The CDR3 sequence is CASSSPRGEIYEQYF. CDR3 coding DNA: TGTGCCAGCAGTTCACCCAGGGGGGAAATCTACGAGCAGTACTTC.